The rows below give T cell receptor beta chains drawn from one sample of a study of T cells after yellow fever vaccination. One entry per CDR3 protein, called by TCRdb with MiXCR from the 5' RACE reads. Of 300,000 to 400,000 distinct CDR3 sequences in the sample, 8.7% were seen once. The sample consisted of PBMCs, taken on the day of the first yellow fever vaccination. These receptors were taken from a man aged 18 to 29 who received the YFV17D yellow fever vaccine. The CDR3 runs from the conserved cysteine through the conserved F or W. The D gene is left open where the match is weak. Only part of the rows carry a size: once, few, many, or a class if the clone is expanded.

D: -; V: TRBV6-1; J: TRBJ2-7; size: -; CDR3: CASSARWSAYEQYF; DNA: TGTGCCAGCAGTGCGCGGTGGTCAGCCTACGAGCAGTACTTC
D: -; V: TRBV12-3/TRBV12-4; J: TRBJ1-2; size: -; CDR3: CASSSLLAGSGYTF; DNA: TGTGCCAGCAGTTCGCTTCTGGCAGGCTCGGGCTACACCTTC
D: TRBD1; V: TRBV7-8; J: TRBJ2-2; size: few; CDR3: CASSPWGTGGNTGELFF; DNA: TGTGCCAGCAGCCCGTGGGGGACAGGGGGAAACACCGGGGAGCTGTTTTTT
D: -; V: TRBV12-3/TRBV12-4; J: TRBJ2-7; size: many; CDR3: CASRTTRTGSYEQYF; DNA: TGTGCCAGCAGGACGACCAGGACGGGCTCCTACGAGCAGTACTTC
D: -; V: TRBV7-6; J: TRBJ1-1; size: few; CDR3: CASSLVRGYTEAFF; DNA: TGTGCCAGCAGCTTAGTAAGGGGTTACACTGAAGCTTTCTTT
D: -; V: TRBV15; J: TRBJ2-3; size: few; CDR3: CATSRAPPDTQYF; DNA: TGTGCCACCAGCAGGGCCCCCCCAGATACGCAGTATTTT
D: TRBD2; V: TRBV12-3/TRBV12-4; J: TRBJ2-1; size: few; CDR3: CASSFGTRGFF; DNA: TGTGCCAGCAGTTTCGGGACTAGGGGGTTCTTC
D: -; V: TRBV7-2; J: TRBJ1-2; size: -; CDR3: CASSRGEVLDYGYTF; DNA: TGTGCCAGCAGCCGAGGGGAGGTTTTGGACTATGGCTACACCTTC
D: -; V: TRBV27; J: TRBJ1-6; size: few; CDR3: CASSLIRAGDSPLHF; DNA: TGTGCCAGCAGTTTAATCCGGGCGGGGGATTCACCCCTCCACTTT
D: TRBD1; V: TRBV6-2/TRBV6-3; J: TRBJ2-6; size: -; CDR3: CAPLTTGTGGELFPGANVLTF; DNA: TGTGCCCCCCTAACCACCGGGACAGGGGGCGAATTGTTCCCTGGGGCCAACGTCCTGACTTTC
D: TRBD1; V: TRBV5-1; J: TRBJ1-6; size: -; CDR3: CASSRRDRTNSPLHF; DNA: TGCGCAAGCAGCCGCCGGGACAGAACTAATTCACCCCTCCACTTT
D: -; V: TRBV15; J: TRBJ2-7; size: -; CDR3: CATKGTLTYEQYF; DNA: TGTGCCACCAAGGGGACCCTAACCTACGAGCAGTACTTC
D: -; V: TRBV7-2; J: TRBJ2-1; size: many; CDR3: CASSFLLNSYNEQFF; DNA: TGTGCCAGCAGCTTTTTGTTAAACTCCTACAATGAGCAGTTCTTC
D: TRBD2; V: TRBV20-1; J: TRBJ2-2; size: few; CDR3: CSVASGESNTGELFF; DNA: TGCAGTGTGGCTAGCGGGGAAAGTAACACCGGGGAGCTGTTTTTT
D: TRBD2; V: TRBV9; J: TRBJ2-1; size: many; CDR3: CASGEGRASYNEQFF; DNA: TGTGCCTCGGGGGAGGGGCGGGCTTCCTACAATGAGCAGTTCTTC
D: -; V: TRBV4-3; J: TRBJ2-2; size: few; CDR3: CASSQDHRLGPGELFF; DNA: TGCGCCAGCAGCCAAGATCACCGACTAGGTCCCGGGGAGCTGTTTTTT
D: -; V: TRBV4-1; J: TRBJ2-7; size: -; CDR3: CASSPNDQRNEQYF; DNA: TGCGCCAGCAGCCCAAACGATCAGCGGAACGAGCAGTACTTC
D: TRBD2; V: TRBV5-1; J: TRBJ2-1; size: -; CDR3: CASSLSSGGPPGNEQFF; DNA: TGCGCCAGCAGCTTGAGTAGCGGGGGGCCTCCTGGGAATGAGCAGTTCTTC
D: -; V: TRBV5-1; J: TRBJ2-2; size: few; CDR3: CASRSSTNTGELFF; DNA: TGCGCCAGCAGGTCTAGTACGAACACCGGGGAGCTGTTTTTT
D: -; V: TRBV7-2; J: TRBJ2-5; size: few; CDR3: CASSRSWGSQETQYF; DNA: TGTGCCAGCAGCCGTTCGTGGGGATCCCAAGAGACCCAGTACTTC
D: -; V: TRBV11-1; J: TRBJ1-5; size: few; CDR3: CASSLTQPQHF; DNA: TGTGCCAGCAGCTTGACTCAGCCCCAGCATTTT
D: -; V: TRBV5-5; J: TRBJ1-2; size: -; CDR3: CASTPGQLNGAYGYTF; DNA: TGTGCCAGCACCCCCGGACAGCTCAACGGGGCATATGGCTACACCTTC
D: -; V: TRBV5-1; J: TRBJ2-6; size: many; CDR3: CASSLARTMSSGANVLTF; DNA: TGCGCCAGCAGCTTGGCACGGACGATGAGCTCTGGGGCCAACGTCCTGACTTTC
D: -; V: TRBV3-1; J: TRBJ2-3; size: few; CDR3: CASSQRNTQYF; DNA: TGTGCCAGCAGCCAGCGAAATACGCAGTATTTT
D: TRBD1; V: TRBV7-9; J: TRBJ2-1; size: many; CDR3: CASSFSDRFYNEQFF; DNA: TGTGCCAGCAGCTTTTCGGACAGGTTTTACAATGAGCAGTTCTTC
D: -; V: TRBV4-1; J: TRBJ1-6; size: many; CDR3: CASSQGSSYNSPLHF; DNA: TGCGCCAGCAGCCAAGGGAGCTCCTATAATTCACCCCTCCACTTT
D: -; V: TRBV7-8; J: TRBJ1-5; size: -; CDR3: CASSPGSFTQPQHF; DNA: TGTGCCAGCAGCCCGGGCAGCTTCACTCAGCCCCAGCATTTT
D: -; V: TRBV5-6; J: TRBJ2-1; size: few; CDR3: CASSLGSLNSYNEQFF; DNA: TGTGCCAGCAGCTTGGGCTCCTTAAACTCTTACAATGAGCAGTTCTTC
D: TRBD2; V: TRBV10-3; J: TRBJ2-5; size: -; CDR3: CAISWTSEETQYF; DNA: TGTGCCATCAGTTGGACTAGCGAAGAGACCCAGTACTTC
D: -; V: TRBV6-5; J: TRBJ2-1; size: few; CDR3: CASSSQDSSEQFF; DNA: TGTGCCAGCAGTTCCCAAGACTCTTCTGAGCAGTTCTTC
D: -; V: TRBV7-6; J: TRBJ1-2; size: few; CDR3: CASSLSPQRPVSNYGYTF; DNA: TGTGCCAGCAGCTTATCCCCTCAGCGGCCTGTTTCTAACTATGGCTACACCTTC
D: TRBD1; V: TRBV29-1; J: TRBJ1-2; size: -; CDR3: CSVSRGPENTF; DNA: TGCAGCGTTTCCAGGGGGCCTGAGAACACCTTC
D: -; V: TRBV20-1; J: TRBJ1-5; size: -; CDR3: CSASDRDGGRPQHF; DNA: TGCAGTGCTAGCGACCGGGACGGGGGACGGCCCCAGCATTTT
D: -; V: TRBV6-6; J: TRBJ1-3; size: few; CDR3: CASQNGVGNTIYF; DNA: TGTGCCAGCCAAAATGGTGTGGGGAACACCATATATTTT
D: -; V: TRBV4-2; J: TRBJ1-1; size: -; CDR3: CASSQGLRHPNTEAFF; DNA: TGTGCCAGCAGCCAAGGACTGAGACACCCAAACACTGAAGCTTTCTTT
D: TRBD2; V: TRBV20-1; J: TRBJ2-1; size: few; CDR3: CSASETSIPDEQFF; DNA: TGCAGTGCTAGTGAGACTAGCATCCCGGATGAGCAGTTCTTC
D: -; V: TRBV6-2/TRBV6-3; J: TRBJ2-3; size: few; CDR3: CASSYNRVTDTQYF; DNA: TGTGCCAGCAGTTACAACAGGGTTACAGATACGCAGTATTTT
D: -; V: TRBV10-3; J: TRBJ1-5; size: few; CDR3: CAISQGPGNQPQHF; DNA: TGTGCCATCAGTCAAGGCCCGGGTAATCAGCCCCAGCATTTT
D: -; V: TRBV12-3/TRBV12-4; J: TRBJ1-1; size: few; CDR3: CASSPRTENTEAFF; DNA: TGTGCCAGCAGTCCCCGGACAGAGAACACTGAAGCTTTCTTT
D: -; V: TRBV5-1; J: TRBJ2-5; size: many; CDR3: CARAETETQYF; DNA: TGCGCCAGGGCCGAGACGGAGACCCAGTACTTC
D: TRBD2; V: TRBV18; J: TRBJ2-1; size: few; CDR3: CASSPSLAGYNEQFF; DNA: TGTGCCAGCTCACCATCCCTAGCGGGCTACAATGAGCAGTTCTTC
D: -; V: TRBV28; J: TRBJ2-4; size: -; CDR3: CACLRGGGKNIQYF; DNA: TGTGCCTGCCTTAGGGGGGGGGGAAAAAACATTCAGTACTTC
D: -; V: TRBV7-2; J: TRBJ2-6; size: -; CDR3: CASSDGTVSGANVLTF; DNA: TGTGCCAGCAGCGACGGGACTGTCTCTGGGGCCAACGTCCTGACTTTC
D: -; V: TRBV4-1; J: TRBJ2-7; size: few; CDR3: CASSQGLARGEQYF; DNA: TGCGCCAGCAGCCAAGGGCTCGCCCGAGGAGAGCAGTACTTC
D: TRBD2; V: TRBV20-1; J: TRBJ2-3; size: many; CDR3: CSAREAGGQDTQYF; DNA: TGCAGTGCTAGAGAGGCGGGGGGGCAAGATACGCAGTATTTT
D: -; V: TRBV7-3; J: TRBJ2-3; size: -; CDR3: CASSLGGRGDTQYF; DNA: TGTGCCAGCAGCTTAGGGGGGCGAGGAGATACGCAGTATTTT
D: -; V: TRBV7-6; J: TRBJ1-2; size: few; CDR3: CASSLERGRGYTF; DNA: TGTGCCAGCAGCTTAGAGCGGGGTAGAGGCTACACCTTC
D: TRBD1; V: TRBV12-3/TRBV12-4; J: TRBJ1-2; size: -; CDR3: CASSLARTGANYGYTF; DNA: TGTGCCAGCAGTTTAGCCCGGACAGGGGCTAACTATGGCTACACCTTC
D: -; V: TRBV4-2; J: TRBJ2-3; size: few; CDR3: CASSQETGIQLDTQYF; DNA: TGTGCCAGCAGCCAAGAGACCGGGATCCAGTTAGATACGCAGTATTTT